The 4 T cell receptor beta chains presented below share a single source sample, sequenced in a study of neoadjuvant anti-PD-1 for oral cavity cancer. Measured with immunoSEQ multiplex PCR; TCRdb has only the in-frame clones, and not every one. The sample contains 30,000 to 35,000 clones, approximately 90% of which appear only once. The sequencing used PBMCs, collected before nivolumab (anti-PD-1) treatment. All receptors derive from a person between 40 and 80 years old with oral cavity squamous cell carcinoma.

This clone was found a few times. The genes are TRBV19 and TRBJ1-5; D is undetermined. CDR3 length: 17 amino acids. In germline, CDR1 is LNHDA, CDR2 SQIVND (reference sequence). The V gene lost 1 base and the J gene lost 1 base, with 14 bases spanning the gap. The CDR3 nucleotides are TGTGCCAGTAGTATAGCGAGGCTGGGAGGGAGCAATCAGCCCCAGCATTTT. As protein: CASSIARLGGSNQPQHF. The variable domain in full, completed from reference TRBV19 and TRBJ1-5, reads DGGITQSPKYLFRKEGQNVTLSCEQNLNHDAMYWYRQDPGQGLRLIYYSQIVNDFQKGDIAEGYSVSREKKESFPLTVTSAQKNPTAFYLCASSIARLGGSNQPQHFGDGTRLSIL.

The chain carries TRBV5-1 and TRBJ2-5; the match to TRBD2 covers 8 bases. Germline loops: CDR1 SGHRS, CDR2 YFSETQ. Germline trimming cut 0 bases from V and 4 bases from J; bases unmatched to any gene: 8. This CDR3 comprises 16 residues. The CDR3 sequence: CASSLVGTRGGETQYF. As DNA, the CDR3 is TGCGCCAGCAGCTTGGTGGGGACTAGAGGTGGAGAGACCCAGTACTTC. The full variable domain, rest sourced from reference TRBV5-1 and TRBJ2-5, is KAGVTQTPRYLIKTRGQQVTLSCSPISGHRSVSWYQQTPGQGLQFLFEYFSETQRNKGNFPGRFSGRQFSNSRSEMNVSTLELGDSALYLCASSLVGTRGGETQYFGPGTRLLVL.

The chain couples TRBV4-1 to TRBJ1-1; unclear D gene. The CDR3 totals 13 residues. V was trimmed by 7 bases and J by 1 base, leaving 10 bases between them. The V gene's germline CDR1 is MGHRA and CDR2 YSYEKL. The CDR3 sequence is CASKHPGNTEAFF. The CDR3 DNA sequence: TGCGCCAGCAAGCACCCGGGGAACACTGAAGCTTTCTTT.

This clone is medium-sized (0.01 to 0.1%). This chain joins TRBV5-1 and TRBJ2-1; 9 bases are shared with TRBD1. Per germline, CDR1 SGHRS and CDR2 YFSETQ. The junction had 7 bases not matched to a gene; V was cut back by 0 bases and J by 9 bases. This CDR3 comprises 15 residues. The CDR3: CASSLAVQGAGEQFF. The CDR3 DNA reads as TGCGCCAGCAGCTTGGCGGTACAGGGGGCCGGTGAGCAGTTCTTC.